The clone carrying this TCR beta chain was counted a few times. Antigen specificity is unknown. This may arise from a read error, as a much more abundant clone is one base away. The sample belongs to a study of tumor and adjacent non-tumor tissue in lung cancer. Findings of the study overall: Tumor TCR diversity, when higher, was linked to shorter survival. TCR diversity was significantly greater in tumor than normal lung tissue. In normal lung, the top 100 clones were significantly more dominant than in tumor.

This sample's RNA came from whole unsorted tissue. Newly diagnosed lung cancer patients had thoracic surgery in China, August–late 2014, without prior chemotherapy. Germline lookup yields CDR1 SGHDT and CDR2 YYEEEE. CDR3 length: 11 amino acids. TCRbeta libraries were built with three rounds of nested PCR, modified from ARM-PCR. MiXCR, run by TCRdb on the multiplex PCR reads, gives a single entry per CDR3 protein. The table has 76,000 or so distinct CDR3 sequences, around 70% seen once; the top ten hold 10% to 15%. This receptor was obtained from a woman in her sixties or seventies with non-small cell lung cancer. Input material: lung tumor tissue. This chain links TRBV5-6 with TRBJ2-1, with unresolved D. Here the CDR3 reads CAGSLQNEQFF. CDR3 nucleotides: TGTGCCGGCAGCTTACAGAATGAGCAGTTCTTC.